The rows below give T cell receptor beta chains drawn from one sample of a study of early T cells in non-severe SARS-CoV-2 infection. Each CDR3 protein is one row after TCRdb ran MiXCR on the 5' RACE reads. The sample shows 30,000 or so distinct CDR3 sequences, 6% to 7% of them seen only once. The sequenced sample consisted of whole blood. The receptor source for this set is an adult who was a healthcare worker with PCR-confirmed SARS-CoV-2 infection or an uninfected control (not recorded which). CDR3s include the opening cysteine and the closing phenylalanine or tryptophan. The D gene is left open where the match is weak. A clone size is listed for some rows: how often the clone was seen (once, few, many), or a class if it is expanded.

d_call	v_call	j_call	clone_size	cdr3_aa	cdr3_nt
-	TRBV24-1	TRBJ2-5	many	CATSDPLSGGETQYF	TGTGCCACCAGTGATCCCCTCTCAGGCGGTGAGACCCAGTACTTC
-	TRBV7-8	TRBJ1-5	many	CASSPFRQGNNQPQHF	TGTGCCAGCAGCCCTTTCAGGCAGGGGAACAATCAGCCCCAGCATTTT
TRBD1	TRBV15	TRBJ2-1	many	CATSRVGQGDGEQFF	TGTGCCACCAGCAGAGTGGGACAGGGCGACGGGGAGCAGTTCTTC
-	TRBV20-1	TRBJ1-2	-	CSARAGAYGYTF	TGCAGTGCTAGAGCTGGGGCCTATGGCTACACCTTC
TRBD1	TRBV12-3/TRBV12-4	TRBJ2-1	many	CASSLMDRDYEQFF	TGTGCCAGCAGTTTAATGGACAGGGACTATGAGCAGTTCTTC
-	TRBV20-1	TRBJ1-1	many	CSARDRGMNTEAFF	TGCAGTGCTAGAGACAGGGGTATGAACACTGAAGCTTTCTTT
-	TRBV20-1	TRBJ2-1	-	CSATPAGKSINEQFF	TGCAGTGCCACCCCAGCGGGCAAATCGATCAATGAGCAGTTCTTC
TRBD2	TRBV19	TRBJ2-1	many	CASSPRGGSGGAGYNEQFF	TGTGCCAGTAGTCCCCGCGGCGGCAGCGGGGGAGCAGGCTACAATGAGCAGTTCTTC
-	TRBV30	TRBJ1-1	many	CAWSGSKSNTEAFF	TGTGCCTGGAGCGGGAGTAAGAGTAACACTGAAGCTTTCTTT
-	TRBV29-1	TRBJ2-5	-	CSVTRNQETQYF	TGCAGCGTTACACGGAACCAAGAGACCCAGTACTTC
TRBD1	TRBV10-3	TRBJ1-2	many	CAISEGTGGYGYTF	TGTGCCATCAGTGAAGGGACAGGGGGCTATGGCTACACCTTC
TRBD2	TRBV7-3	TRBJ2-1	-	CASSVSSGRDEQFF	TGTGCCAGCAGCGTATCTAGCGGGAGGGACGAGCAGTTCTTC
-	TRBV20-1	TRBJ2-7	many	CSAWSGSTSYEQYF	TGCAGTGCCTGGTCGGGGAGCACTTCCTACGAGCAGTACTTC
-	TRBV20-1	TRBJ2-1	many	CSARDSAYSYNEQFF	TGCAGTGCTAGGGATAGCGCTTACTCCTACAATGAGCAGTTCTTC
-	TRBV20-1	TRBJ1-6	-	CSARDAVSSYNSPLHF	TGCAGTGCTAGAGATGCAGTTAGCTCCTATAATTCACCCCTCCACTTT
-	TRBV6-2/TRBV6-3	TRBJ2-6	many	CASSYLGQGANVLTF	TGTGCCAGCAGTTACCTGGGGCAAGGGGCCAACGTCCTGACTTTC
-	TRBV6-5	TRBJ2-7	few	CASSYSLALPPYEQYF	TGTGCCAGCAGTTACTCTCTAGCGCTCCCCCCCTACGAGCAGTACTTC
TRBD2	TRBV7-2	TRBJ2-7	many	CASSLGLAGDNEQYF	TGTGCCAGCAGCTTGGGACTAGCGGGAGACAACGAGCAGTACTTC
TRBD1	TRBV12-3/TRBV12-4	TRBJ2-7	-	CASSYRGLDEQYF	TGTGCCAGCAGTTACAGGGGTCTCGACGAGCAGTACTTC
-	TRBV12-3/TRBV12-4	TRBJ1-6	-	CASSFLGSPLHF	TGTGCCAGCAGTTTCTTGGGTTCACCCCTCCACTTT
-	TRBV6-2/TRBV6-3	TRBJ2-5	many	CASTPRVGGETQYF	TGTGCCAGCACACCTCGCGTGGGCGGAGAGACCCAGTACTTC
-	TRBV6-5	TRBJ1-1	many	CASSYIGGVNTEAFF	TGTGCCAGCAGTTACATCGGGGGGGTGAACACTGAAGCTTTCTTT